The 9 T cell receptor beta chains given below trace back to one sample, sequenced in a study of shared T cell receptors in the human thymus. Measured with immunoSEQ multiplex PCR; TCRdb has only the in-frame clones, and not every one. The table records 600,000 to 900,000 clones, approximately 85% of them present only once. The sample also formed part of further work on human thymus T cells.

The sequenced sample consisted of thymocytes. Receptors were obtained from a girl in the first two years of life with a congenital heart defect.

The V and J genes are TRBV6-5 and TRBJ1-5; D perhaps matches TRBD1 (6 bases). Germline V gene lookup returns CDR1 MNHEY and CDR2 SVGAGI. Deletions cut 6 bases from V and 3 bases from J, with 15 bases between. CDR3 length equals 15 residues. The CDR3 bases are TGTGCCAGCAGGGCAATAACAGGGTTCAATCAGCCCCAGCATTTT. It codes for CASRAITGFNQPQHF.

As for this clone: This CDR3 is also generated by other DNA sequences in the sample. The chain couples TRBV28 to TRBJ1-5; maybe TRBD1 (6 bases). From germline, CDR1 is MDHEN and CDR2 SYDVKM. This CDR3 has 14 residues. V dropped 5 bases and J dropped 0 bases, with 8 bases sitting between them. The CDR3 protein is CASSHRVSNQPQHF. Here the CDR3 DNA reads TGTGCCAGCAGTCACAGGGTTAGCAATCAGCCCCAGCATTTT.

The gene calls are TRBV10-3 and TRBJ2-1; 11 nucleotides align to TRBD2. Germline CDR1 reads ENHRY; CDR2 reads SYGVKD. The CDR3 sequence is 18 residues long. The J segment lost 4 bases and the V segment lost 5 bases, leaving 13 bases of the junction unmatched. The CDR3 is CAISRTPDSGGVYNEQFF. In DNA form, the CDR3 reads TGTGCCATCAGTAGAACGCCGGATAGCGGGGGGGTTTACAATGAGCAGTTCTTC.

The J gene is TRBJ2-2, the V gene TRBV6-1; D is perhaps TRBD2 (7 bases). V was cut by 2 bases and J by 4 bases, with 14 bases left in between. CDR3 length: 16 residues. Per the germline V gene, CDR1 is MNHNS and CDR2 is SASEGT. The CDR3 sequence: CASSERRGPGTGELFF. The CDR3 DNA follows: TGTGCCAGCAGTGAAAGGCGGGGGCCGGGCACCGGGGAGCTGTTTTTT.

The chain has TRBV5-1 and TRBJ1-2; D perhaps matches TRBD1 (5 bases). Germline values: CDR1 SGHRS, CDR2 YFSETQ. Trimming removed 0 bases at V and 8 bases at J, with 11 bases between. The CDR3 sequence is 13 residues long. In nucleotides, the CDR3 is TGCGCCAGCAGCTTGGAATCAGGGCAAGGCTACACCTTC. Translating it yields CASSLESGQGYTF.

CDR3 in amino acids: CATSRKGLAGGRVDEQFF. CDR3 nucleotides: TGTGCCACCAGCAGAAAGGGACTAGCGGGGGGGCGAGTCGATGAGCAGTTCTTC. This chain joins TRBV15 and TRBJ2-1, with 16 nucleotides matching TRBD2. In germline, CDR1 is LNHNV, CDR2 YYDKDF (reference sequence). The trim removed 2 bases at V and 8 bases at J, leaving 9 bases unmatched. The CDR3 is made up of 18 amino acids.

The chain uses TRBV14 and TRBJ1-4, with 7 bases fitting TRBD1. The CDR3 length is 15 residues. The germline gives CDR1 SGHDN, CDR2 FVKESK. V gave up 3 bases and J gave up 6 bases; unmatched junction bases: 7. The CDR3 sequence is CASSQDQGGDEKLFF. The CDR3 bases are TGTGCCAGCAGCCAGGATCAGGGGGGAGATGAAAAACTGTTTTTT.

The rearrangement uses TRBV29-1 and TRBJ1-2; D unresolved. This CDR3 has 14 amino acids. Germline CDR1 and CDR2: SQVTM and ANQGSEA. V was shortened by 6 bases and J by 4 bases, with 18 bases between the two germline ends. DNA for the CDR3: TGCAGCGTCACACGGGGTATATCCTTCTATGGCTACACCTTC. Translated: CSVTRGISFYGYTF.

The V gene is TRBV14, the J gene TRBJ2-2; D is uncertain. V lost 5 bases, J lost 3 bases, and 7 bases lay in between. The germline V gene encodes CDR1 SGHDN and CDR2 FVKESK. The CDR3 length is 13 residues. The CDR3 region is CASSFRDTGELFF. The CDR3, as DNA: TGTGCCAGCAGCTTCCGGGACACCGGGGAGCTGTTTTTT.